The 7 T cell receptor beta chains listed next were all sequenced from one sample in a study of blood T cell repertoires in COVID-19. Libraries were prepared by immunoSEQ multiplex PCR; TCRdb keeps only in-frame clonotypes and omits some of them. The sample has nearly 250,000 clones, about 80% seen once; the top ten hold approximately 1.9%. Sequences were obtained from peripheral blood. The receptors were sampled from a woman aged 80 or over with acute or convalescent COVID-19.

This chain links TRBV20-1 with TRBJ1-5, with 7 positions matching TRBD1. This CDR3 contains 15 residues. Germline CDR1 reads DFQATT; CDR2 reads SNEGSKA (reference sequence). Trimming removed 3 bases from V and 3 bases from J; junction bases left unmatched: 8. The CDR3 coding sequence is TGCAGTGCTAGTATCCAGGGGGTCATCAATCAGCCCCAGCATTTT. As protein: CSASIQGVINQPQHF.

This clone appeared a single time. The gene calls are TRBV7-8 and TRBJ2-1; no firm D call. This CDR3 has 12 amino acids. Germline CDR1 is SGHVS and CDR2 is FQNEAQ. Trimming shortened V by 4 bases and J by 10 bases, and 11 bases separated the two germline ends. The CDR3 bases are TGTGCCAGCAGCTCAGTACCCCGCGAGCAGTTCTTC. Amino acids: CASSSVPREQFF. The full variable domain, in which reference TRBV7-8 and TRBJ2-1 provide the parts outside the CDR3, is GAGVSQSPRYKVAKRGQDVALRCDPISGHVSLFWYQQALGQGPEFLTYFQNEAQLDKSGLPSDRFFAERPEGSVSTLKIQRTQQEDSAVYLCASSSVPREQFFGPGTRLTVL.

The chain couples TRBV5-8 to TRBJ2-3; tentative D call: TRBD2 (6 bases). V was cut by 7 bases and J by 5 bases, with 20 bases left in between. Germline V gene sequence: CDR1 SGHTS, CDR2 YDEGEE. The CDR3 has 15 residues. Here the CDR3 reads CASRGTPPAGDTQYF. The DNA for the CDR3 is TGTGCCAGCCGGGGGACTCCTCCTGCGGGAGATACGCAGTATTTT.

This clone was counted only a few times. The same CDR3 arises from other DNA sequences in this sample as well. The chain links TRBV5-1 to TRBJ2-2; D unclear. Trimming stripped 0 bases from V and 5 bases from J, with 5 bases between. The CDR3 is 13 amino acids. CDR1 is SGHRS, CDR2 YFSETQ, per germline. The CDR3 DNA sequence: TGCGCCAGCAGCTTGGACGGGACCGGGGAGCTGTTTTTT. This encodes CASSLDGTGELFF. Full variable domain (remainder filled in from reference TRBV5-1 and TRBJ2-2): KAGVTQTPRYLIKTRGQQVTLSCSPISGHRSVSWYQQTPGQGLQFLFEYFSETQRNKGNFPGRFSGRQFSNSRSEMNVSTLELGDSALYLCASSLDGTGELFFGEGSRLTVL.

The rearrangement links TRBV3-1 (or the pseudogene TRBV3-2) to TRBJ1-6, with 8 positions matching TRBD1. V was pared by 1 base and J by 10 bases, with 9 bases of the junction left unmatched. This CDR3 spans 16 amino acids. Germline V gene data show CDR1 as LGHDT and CDR2 as YNNKEL (reference sequence). The CDR3: CASSQGYGQGGSPLHF. The CDR3 nucleotides are TGTGCCAGCAGCCAAGGGTACGGACAGGGAGGATCACCCCTCCACTTT.

V is TRBV7-2 and J is TRBJ2-7; D is possibly TRBD1 (6 bases). The CDR3 has 14 residues. V was clipped by 0 bases and J by 5 bases, with 11 bases between them. CDR1 is SGHTA and CDR2 is FQGNSA in the germline V gene. The CDR3 sequence: CASSLARRGNEQYF. CDR3 in DNA: TGTGCCAGCAGCTTAGCACGCAGGGGCAACGAGCAGTACTTC.

The gene calls are TRBV11-2 and TRBJ2-5; D possibly corresponds to TRBD2 (6 bases). Germline V lookup: CDR1 SGHAT, CDR2 FQNNGV. Trimming removed 5 bases from V and 5 bases from J, with 18 bases in between. This CDR3 comprises 15 residues. This CDR3 is CASSTRTGVLETQYF. The DNA of the CDR3 is TGTGCCAGCAGCACCCGAACGGGGGTATTGGAGACCCAGTACTTC.